This TCR beta chain was documented in a study of T cell responses to AZD1222 COVID-19 vaccine. Trimming pared 3 bases from V and 2 bases from J, leaving 7 bases between. CDR3 length equals 13 residues. From germline, CDR1 is SGHAT and CDR2 FQNNGV. Some clones are missing from TCRdb's copy, which holds only in-frame ones; the method was immunoSEQ multiplex PCR. This table holds 100,000 to 150,000 clones, around 90% found once. V and J are TRBV11-2 and TRBJ1-1; D unresolved. Sample: peripheral blood, taken on day 0 of MenACWY control vaccination. This TCR derives from an adult in good health. CDR3 region: CASSFGINTEAFF. DNA of the CDR3: TGTGCCAGCAGCTTCGGGATCAACACTGAAGCTTTCTTT.